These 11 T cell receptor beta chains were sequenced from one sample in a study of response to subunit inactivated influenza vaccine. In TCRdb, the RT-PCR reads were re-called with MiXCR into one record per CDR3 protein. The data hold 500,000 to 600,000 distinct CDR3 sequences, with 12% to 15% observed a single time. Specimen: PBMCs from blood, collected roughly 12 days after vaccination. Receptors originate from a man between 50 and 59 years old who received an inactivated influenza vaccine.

The CDR3 here is CASSFPPPNTIYF. The DNA of the CDR3 is TGTGCCAGCAGTTTCCCCCCTCCAAACACCATATATTTT. The chain combines TRBV12-3 or TRBV12-4 with TRBJ1-3; D not certain. With 3 bases removed from V and 6 bases from J, the gap between germline ends came to 9 bases. This CDR3 region has 13 residues.

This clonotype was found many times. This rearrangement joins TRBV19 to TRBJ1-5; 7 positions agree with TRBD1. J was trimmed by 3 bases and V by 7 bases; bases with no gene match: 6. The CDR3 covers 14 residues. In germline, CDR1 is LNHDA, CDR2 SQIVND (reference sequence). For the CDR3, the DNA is TGTGCCAGTACCCTGGGACAGAACAATCAGCCCCAGCATTTT. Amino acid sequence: CASTLGQNNQPQHF.

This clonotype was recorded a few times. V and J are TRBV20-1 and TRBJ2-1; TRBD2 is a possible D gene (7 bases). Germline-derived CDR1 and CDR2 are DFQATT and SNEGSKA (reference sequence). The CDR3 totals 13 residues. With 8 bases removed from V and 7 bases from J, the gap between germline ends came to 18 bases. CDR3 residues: CSTRSGGRNEQFF. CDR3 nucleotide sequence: TGCAGTACCCGCTCGGGGGGCCGGAATGAGCAGTTCTTC.

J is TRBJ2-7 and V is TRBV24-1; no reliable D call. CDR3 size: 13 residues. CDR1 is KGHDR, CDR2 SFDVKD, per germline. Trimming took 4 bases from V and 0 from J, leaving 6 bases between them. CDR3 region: CATSDRISYEQYF. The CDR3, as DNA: TGTGCCACCAGTGACAGAATCTCCTACGAGCAGTACTTC.

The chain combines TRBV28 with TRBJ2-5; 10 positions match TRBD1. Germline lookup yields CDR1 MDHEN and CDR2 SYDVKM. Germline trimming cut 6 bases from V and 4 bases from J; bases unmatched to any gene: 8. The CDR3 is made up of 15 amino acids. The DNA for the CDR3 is TGTGCCAGCAGGAGCCCCGGGACAGGGGCAGAGACCCAGTACTTC. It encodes CASRSPGTGAETQYF.

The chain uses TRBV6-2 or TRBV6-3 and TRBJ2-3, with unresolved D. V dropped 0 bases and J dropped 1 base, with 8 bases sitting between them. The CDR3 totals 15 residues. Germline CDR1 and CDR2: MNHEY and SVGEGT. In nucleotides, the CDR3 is TGTGCCAGCAGTTACTCCTGGGCCCGCACAGATACGCAGTATTTT. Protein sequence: CASSYSWARTDTQYF.

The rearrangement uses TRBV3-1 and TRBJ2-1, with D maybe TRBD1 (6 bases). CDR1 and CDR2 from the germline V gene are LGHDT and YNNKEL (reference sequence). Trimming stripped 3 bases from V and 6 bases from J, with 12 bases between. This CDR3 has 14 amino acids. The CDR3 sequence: CASSQSTGRNEQFF. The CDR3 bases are TGTGCCAGCAGCCAGTCTACAGGGCGCAATGAGCAGTTCTTC.

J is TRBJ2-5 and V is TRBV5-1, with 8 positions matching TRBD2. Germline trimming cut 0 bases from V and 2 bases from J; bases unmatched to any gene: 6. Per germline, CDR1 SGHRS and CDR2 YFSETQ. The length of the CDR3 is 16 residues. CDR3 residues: CASSLDIGGGQETQYF. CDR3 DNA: TGCGCCAGCAGCTTGGATATCGGGGGGGGGCAAGAGACCCAGTACTTC.

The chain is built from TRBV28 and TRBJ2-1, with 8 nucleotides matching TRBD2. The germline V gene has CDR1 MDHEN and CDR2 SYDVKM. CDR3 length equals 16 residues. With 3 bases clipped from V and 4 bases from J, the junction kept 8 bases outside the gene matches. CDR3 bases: TGTGCCAGCAGTTTCACTACTAGCGGAGCATACAATGAGCAGTTCTTC. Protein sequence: CASSFTTSGAYNEQFF.

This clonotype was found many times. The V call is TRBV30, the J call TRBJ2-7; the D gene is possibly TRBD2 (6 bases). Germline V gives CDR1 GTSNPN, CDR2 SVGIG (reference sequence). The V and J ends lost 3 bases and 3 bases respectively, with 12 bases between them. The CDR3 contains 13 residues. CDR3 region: CAWRAGGIYEQYF. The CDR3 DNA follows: TGTGCCTGGAGGGCCGGGGGAATCTACGAGCAGTACTTC.

CDR3: CASSGQGSPNQPQHF. In DNA, the CDR3 is TGTGCCAGCAGCGGACAGGGGTCCCCTAATCAGCCCCAGCATTTT. The chain uses TRBV5-5 and TRBJ1-5, with 9 bases identical to TRBD1. The CDR3 has 15 residues. Per germline, CDR1 SGHKS and CDR2 YYEKEE (reference sequence). The V and J ends lost 4 bases and 4 bases, in that order; junction bases with no gene match: 6.